These 21 T cell receptor beta chains were sequenced from one sample in a study of blood T cell repertoires in COVID-19. Assay: immunoSEQ multiplex PCR; the TCRdb copy retains only in-frame clones and omits some. The sample shows approximately 470,000 clones, 87% of them seen only once. The sequencing input was PBMCs or T cells enriched from blood (not recorded which). These receptors all come from a young woman who had recovered from COVID-19.

The chain is built from TRBV14 and TRBJ2-5, with TRBD1 as a possible D gene (5 bases). Trimming pared 3 bases from V and 6 bases from J, leaving 8 bases between. Germline CDR1 is SGHDN and CDR2 is FVKESK. This CDR3 has 12 amino acids. The CDR3 is CASSHWGQTQYF. CDR3 in DNA: TGTGCCAGCAGCCATTGGGGCCAGACCCAGTACTTC.

CDR3 residues: CASSYSPWTGGNYEQYF. DNA for the CDR3: TGTGCCAGCAGTTACAGCCCCTGGACAGGGGGGAACTACGAGCAGTACTTC. This chain connects TRBV6-2 or TRBV6-3 to TRBJ2-7, with 10 bases identical to TRBD1. Germline CDR1 is MNHEY and CDR2 is SVGEGT. Losses at the gene ends were 2 bases for V and 3 bases for J; bases not matched to a gene: 10. The CDR3 runs to 17 residues.

The rearrangement joins TRBV15 to TRBJ1-3; no definite D call. V was trimmed by 1 base and J by 3 bases, leaving 10 bases between them. CDR1 is LNHNV, CDR2 YYDKDF, per germline (reference sequence). CDR3 length equals 15 residues. The DNA for the CDR3 is TGTGCCACCAGCAGAGCCGGAGTGGGTGGAAACACCATATATTTT. Residues: CATSRAGVGGNTIYF.

The V and J genes are TRBV29-1 and TRBJ2-7, with D unresolved. V dropped 7 bases and J dropped 4 bases, with 11 bases sitting between them. Per the germline V gene, CDR1 is SQVTM and CDR2 is ANQGSEA. The CDR3 contains 11 residues. Written as DNA, the CDR3 is TGCAGCGGGGGTGAAGAGTACGAGCAGTACTTC. Translation: CSGGEEYEQYF.

This rearrangement joins TRBV28 to TRBJ1-1; D not certain. V dropped 5 bases and J dropped 5 bases, with 15 bases sitting between them. The CDR3 is 14 amino acids. Germline loops: CDR1 MDHEN, CDR2 SYDVKM. CDR3 sequence: CASSQKSRQTEAFF. The CDR3, as DNA: TGTGCCAGCAGTCAGAAGTCGAGGCAAACTGAAGCTTTCTTT.

The chain has TRBV24-1 and TRBJ2-1, with 9 bases matching TRBD2. The germline V gene has CDR1 KGHDR and CDR2 SFDVKD. Trimming took 1 base from V and 0 from J; bases not matched to a gene: 12. CDR3 length: 20 amino acids. CDR3 sequence: CATSDLVRLAGTPSYNEQFF. CDR3 in DNA: TGTGCCACCAGTGATTTAGTCAGGCTAGCGGGGACCCCCTCCTACAATGAGCAGTTCTTC.

This sequence joins TRBV5-5 and TRBJ2-3; 7 bases are shared with TRBD2. CDR3 length: 15 amino acids. V shed 0 bases, J shed 11 bases, and the junction held 12 bases outside the gene matches. Per germline, CDR1 SGHKS and CDR2 YYEKEE (reference sequence). CDR3 sequence: CASSLETSSLRGQYF. CDR3 nucleotides: TGTGCCAGCAGCTTGGAGACTAGCAGTCTACGAGGGCAGTATTTT.

The J gene is TRBJ1-4, the V gene TRBV6-4; TRBD1 is a possible D gene (6 bases). Germline V lookup: CDR1 MRHNA, CDR2 SNTAGT. This CDR3 region has 18 residues. Trimming stripped 0 bases from V and 0 bases from J, with 14 bases between. CDR3: CASSDSKRGAPTNEKLFF. In nucleotides, the CDR3 is TGTGCCAGCAGTGACTCGAAGCGGGGGGCCCCAACTAATGAAAAACTGTTTTTT.

The rearrangement links TRBV18 to TRBJ1-2, with D unclear. Trimming stripped 5 bases from V and 4 bases from J, with 11 bases between. Germline V gene sequence: CDR1 KGHSH, CDR2 LQKENI. The CDR3 length is 13 residues. CDR3 in amino acids: CASSTSDSYGYTF. DNA for the CDR3: TGTGCCAGCTCAACGTCTGACTCCTATGGCTACACCTTC.

V usage is TRBV5-1 and J usage is TRBJ2-3; weak D call: TRBD2 (5 bases). Germline-derived CDR1 and CDR2 are SGHRS and YFSETQ. Trimming took 4 bases from V and 2 from J, leaving 14 bases between them. This CDR3 spans 15 amino acids. The CDR3 DNA reads TGCGCCAGCAGCCGGGAACCCGGGCCCACAGATACGCAGTATTTT. Amino acid sequence: CASSREPGPTDTQYF.

This sequence joins TRBV30 and TRBJ1-5, with a possible D match to TRBD1 (5 bases). Germline loops: CDR1 GTSNPN, CDR2 SVGIG (reference sequence). The V and J ends lost 3 bases and 3 bases respectively, with 12 bases between them. CDR3 length: 14 residues. CDR3 loop: CAWRAQGSNQPQHF. The CDR3 DNA sequence: TGTGCCTGGAGGGCGCAGGGTTCCAATCAGCCCCAGCATTTT.

This clone was seen a single time. The chain couples TRBV3-1 (or the pseudogene TRBV3-2) to TRBJ2-1; 7 bases fit TRBD2. Germline assignment: CDR1 LGHDT and CDR2 YNNKEL (reference sequence). This CDR3 spans 14 amino acids. Trimming removed 3 bases from V and 6 bases from J; junction bases left unmatched: 5. Here the CDR3 reads CASSHSGTINEQFF. The CDR3, as DNA: TGTGCCAGCAGCCATTCCGGGACTATCAATGAGCAGTTCTTC.

The CDR3 bases are TGTGCCAGCAGCAAAGAACCTCAATTCGGGACAGCCACCCAAGAGACCCAGTACTTC. Translating gives CASSKEPQFGTATQETQYF. V is TRBV21-1 and J is TRBJ2-5; TRBD1, the table's D call, lacks a check against the DNA. TRBV21-1 is termed a pseudogene. The CDR3 loop spans 19 amino acids.

This clone was counted only a few times. The chain links TRBV7-8 to TRBJ2-3, with D unclear. Trimming shortened V by 0 bases and J by 6 bases, and 16 bases separated the two germline ends. CDR3 length: 16 residues. In germline, CDR1 is SGHVS, CDR2 FQNEAQ. In DNA form, the CDR3 reads TGTGCCAGCAGCTTAGCAGCGAACCTTAGGATGGATACGCAGTATTTT. The encoded protein is CASSLAANLRMDTQYF.

The chain joins TRBV18 to TRBJ1-4; possibly TRBD1 for D (6 bases). Trimming took off 1 base at V and 4 bases at J, with 13 bases between the two ends. The CDR3 runs to 16 residues. The germline V gene has CDR1 KGHSH and CDR2 LQKENI. The CDR3 DNA sequence: TGTGCCAGCTCACCACGGAGGACAGACTATAATGAAAAACTGTTTTTT. Its protein is CASSPRRTDYNEKLFF.

This clone was observed once. The chain carries TRBV30 and TRBJ1-5; 7 bases line up with TRBD1. Trimming at V came to 1 base and at J to 6 bases, leaving 12 bases not matched to a gene. The CDR3 runs 16 residues. Germline lookup yields CDR1 GTSNPN and CDR2 SVGIG (reference sequence). This CDR3 reads CAWSDLYRGAAQPQHF. The CDR3, as DNA: TGTGCCTGGAGTGATTTGTACAGGGGAGCGGCTCAGCCCCAGCATTTT.

Only a few counts were recorded for this clone. The chain uses TRBV30 and TRBJ1-1; 8 bases are shared with TRBD1. The ends lost 4 bases at V and 6 bases at J; junction bases unmatched: 4. The germline gives CDR1 GTSNPN, CDR2 SVGIG (reference sequence). CDR3 size: 12 residues. The CDR3 sequence is CAWTGGAPEAFF. CDR3 DNA: TGTGCCTGGACAGGGGGCGCGCCTGAAGCTTTCTTT.

The sample holds one count of this clone. Other DNA sequences in the same sample also yield this CDR3. This sequence joins TRBV18 and TRBJ1-5; 7 bases are shared with TRBD1. V lost 3 bases to trimming and J lost 7 bases; unmatched junction nucleotides: 3. The CDR3 sequence is 13 residues long. CDR1 is KGHSH and CDR2 is LQKENI in the germline V gene. The DNA of the CDR3 is TGTGCCAGCTCACCGGACAGGAACCAGCCCCAGCATTTT. Translating it yields CASSPDRNQPQHF.

This chain links TRBV6-1 with TRBJ1-4; D is unresolved. CDR1 MNHNS and CDR2 SASEGT come from the germline V gene. The V end lost 2 bases, the J end lost 2 bases, and 12 bases lay between the germline ends. The CDR3 is 16 residues long. The DNA of the CDR3 is TGTGCCAGCAGTGAAAATCCAGGAGGTACTAATGAAAAACTGTTTTTT. Translation: CASSENPGGTNEKLFF.

The chain uses TRBV7-6 and TRBJ2-1; 10 bases match TRBD2. This CDR3 is built from 12 residues. J gave up 12 bases and V 4 bases, and 3 bases lay outside the gene matches. Germline assignment: CDR1 SGHVS and CDR2 FNYEAQ. This CDR3 is CASSSSSGRQFF. The CDR3 DNA is TGTGCCAGCAGCTCATCTAGCGGGAGGCAGTTCTTC.

The chain couples TRBV4-2 to TRBJ1-4; TRBD1 is a possible D gene (5 bases). The CDR3 totals 14 residues. The V gene lost 4 bases and the J gene lost 8 bases, with 14 bases spanning the gap. Germline values: CDR1 LGHNA, CDR2 YNFKEQ. CDR3 DNA sequence: TGTGCCAGCAGCCGTCTGGGGGGGGTGGAAAAACTGTTTTTT. Protein product: CASSRLGGVEKLFF.